Many counts were recorded for the clone carrying this T cell receptor beta chain. Time point reported: persistent/refractory GD, antithyroid drugs over 5 years with positive TRAb. Construction of the TCR library relied on RNA isolated from PBMCs. American Thyroid Association guidelines defined Graves' disease diagnosis. The source of the sample is a study of regulatory T cells in long-lasting Graves disease. Arm-PCR of CDR3 regions with iRepertoire HTBI primers generated TCR beta libraries. TCRdb used MiXCR to reprocess the multiplex PCR reads, holding one entry per CDR3 protein. The sample comprises about 470,000 distinct CDR3 sequences, approximately 21% of which are singletons, and roughly 6.9% rests with the top ten. V gave up 5 bases and J gave up 5 bases, with 17 bases separating them. Per the germline V gene, CDR1 is SGHRS and CDR2 is YFSETQ. The CDR3 is 14 amino acids.

The source is a female donor with Graves disease. Material: peripheral blood mononuclear cells (PBMCs), obtained when the disease was refractory, from a patient treated with antithyroid drugs. J is TRBJ2-7 and V is TRBV5-1; either TRBD1 or TRBD2 may fit D (6 bases each). CDR3 bases: TGCGCCAGCAGTTTTCTCGGTGGGGGGCACGAGCAGTACTTC. Translated: CASSFLGGGHEQYF.